A selection of T cell receptor beta chains follows, all from one sample in a study of T-cell memory formation after mild COVID-19. Via MiXCR, TCRdb re-called the 5' RACE reads, giving one row per CDR3 protein. This table has hundreds of thousands of distinct CDR3 sequences, 20% to 25% appearing once. Sequencing used PBMCs or a T cell subset sorted from them (not recorded which). All receptors derive from a man aged 18 to 29 who had mild COVID-19 (a few samples of this study predate the infection). Cell type and time point are not known. Both conserved end residues are part of each CDR3. The order of the fields is D gene, J gene, V gene, CDR3 length, clone size, CDR3 DNA, CDR3 protein. D genes are given only for firm matches. Clone size is given for some rows only: seen once, a few or many times, or a class if the clone is expanded.

D: NA; J: TRBJ1-1; V: TRBV5-1; length: 13; size: few; DNA: TGCGCCAGCAGCGCCGGCGGCACGGGACAAGCTTTCTTT; CDR3: CASSAGGTGQAFF
D: NA; J: TRBJ1-1; V: TRBV4-3; length: 14; size: many; DNA: TGCGCCAGCAGCCGAGATACAGGGTTCTCTGAAGCTTTCTTT; CDR3: CASSRDTGFSEAFF
D: NA; J: TRBJ1-1; V: TRBV12-3/TRBV12-4; length: 11; size: NA; DNA: TGTGGGGTGCGCGCGGGATTTGAAGCTTTCTTT; CDR3: CGVRAGFEAFF
D: NA; J: TRBJ2-5; V: TRBV5-1; length: 14; size: few; DNA: TGCGCCAGCAGCTTGAGGGGTAGGGATGAGACCCAGTACTTC; CDR3: CASSLRGRDETQYF
D: NA; J: TRBJ2-1; V: TRBV20-1; length: 16; size: NA; DNA: TGCAGTGCTAGAAAAGGCGGGGGCAGCTCCTACAATGAGCAGTTCTTC; CDR3: CSARKGGGSSYNEQFF
D: TRBD2; J: TRBJ2-5; V: TRBV5-1; length: 18; size: few; DNA: TGCGCCAGCAGCTTGGGGTCGGCTAGCGGGAGGTTGGAAGAGACCCAGTACTTC; CDR3: CASSLGSASGRLEETQYF
D: NA; J: TRBJ2-2; V: TRBV7-2; length: 16; size: NA; DNA: TGTGCCAGCAGCTCCCCGGCGGTACAGTCCACCGGGGAGCTGTTTTTT; CDR3: CASSSPAVQSTGELFF
D: NA; J: TRBJ1-5; V: TRBV23-1; length: 13; size: NA; DNA: TGCGCCAGCGAGCACAGGGACAATCAGCCCCAGCATTTT; CDR3: CASEHRDNQPQHF
D: NA; J: TRBJ2-5; V: TRBV6-2/TRBV6-3; length: 16; size: many; DNA: TGTGCCAGCAGTTCCCCGGACAGATCTCCGCAAGAGACCCAGTACTTC; CDR3: CASSSPDRSPQETQYF
D: NA; J: TRBJ1-4; V: TRBV6-5; length: 15; size: NA; DNA: TGTGCCAGCAGTTACTCGAGTAGGGGTGGGGAAAAACTGTTTTTT; CDR3: CASSYSSRGGEKLFF
D: TRBD2; J: TRBJ2-1; V: TRBV18; length: 16; size: many; DNA: TGTGCCAGCTCACCACTAGGACTAGCGGGGAGGAATGAGCAGTTCTTC; CDR3: CASSPLGLAGRNEQFF
D: NA; J: TRBJ2-7; V: TRBV7-8; length: 12; size: NA; DNA: TGTGCCAGCAGCCCGGAGCGCTACGAGCAGTACTTC; CDR3: CASSPERYEQYF
D: NA; J: TRBJ1-4; V: TRBV4-3; length: 16; size: few; DNA: TGCGCCAGCAGCCCAGGGGATCGCGGGTATAATGAAAAACTGTTTTTT; CDR3: CASSPGDRGYNEKLFF
D: NA; J: TRBJ1-1; V: TRBV7-2; length: 13; size: NA; DNA: TGTGCCAGCAGCAAGACAGCGAACACTGAAGCTTTCTTT; CDR3: CASSKTANTEAFF
D: NA; J: TRBJ1-1; V: TRBV11-1; length: 14; size: few; DNA: TGTGCCAGCAGCTTAGATACAGCGAACACTGAAGCTTTCTTT; CDR3: CASSLDTANTEAFF
D: TRBD1; J: TRBJ2-1; V: TRBV6-5; length: 15; size: NA; DNA: TGTGCCAGCAGTTACTCGAACAGGGGTTACAATGAGCAGTTCTTC; CDR3: CASSYSNRGYNEQFF
D: TRBD1; J: TRBJ1-1; V: TRBV7-9; length: 13; size: NA; DNA: TGTGCCAGCAGCTCAGGGACAGCTTCAGAAGCTTTCTTT; CDR3: CASSSGTASEAFF
D: NA; J: TRBJ2-3; V: TRBV28; length: 16; size: few; DNA: TGTGCCAGCAGTCCTATTTCTCGAGCGGGCACAGATACGCAGTATTTT; CDR3: CASSPISRAGTDTQYF
D: NA; J: TRBJ2-2; V: TRBV6-6; length: 16; size: few; DNA: TGTGCCAGCAGTTACTTTCGGACGGAGAACACCGGGGAGCTGTTTTTT; CDR3: CASSYFRTENTGELFF
D: TRBD1; J: TRBJ2-7; V: TRBV18; length: 15; size: few; DNA: TGTGCCAGCTCACCGACAGGGGGCCCAAATCTTAAGCAGTACTTC; CDR3: CASSPTGGPNLKQYF
D: NA; J: TRBJ2-7; V: TRBV20-1; length: 14; size: few; DNA: TGCAGTGCCCACGTAGAGATTTCCACGGCTAGGCAGTACTTC; CDR3: CSAHVEISTARQYF
D: NA; J: TRBJ2-2; V: TRBV11-2; length: 15; size: few; DNA: TGTGCCAGCAGCACTACAGGAGGTGACACCGGGGAGCTGTTTTTT; CDR3: CASSTTGGDTGELFF
D: NA; J: TRBJ2-3; V: TRBV6-5; length: 14; size: few; DNA: TGTGCCAGCAGGGGGGGAGCTAGCACAGATACGCAGTATTTT; CDR3: CASRGGASTDTQYF
D: TRBD2; J: TRBJ2-3; V: TRBV13; length: 13; size: few; DNA: TGTGCCAGCAGTACTAGCGGGGACTATACGCAGTATTTT; CDR3: CASSTSGDYTQYF
D: TRBD2; J: TRBJ2-3; V: TRBV5-1; length: 16; size: few; DNA: TGCGCCAGCAGCTTAAACCCTAGCGGATTAACAGATACGCAGTATTTT; CDR3: CASSLNPSGLTDTQYF
D: TRBD1; J: TRBJ2-3; V: TRBV12-3/TRBV12-4; length: 14; size: NA; DNA: TGTGCCAGCAGTTTGGTCAGGGGGTGGGATACGCAGTATTTT; CDR3: CASSLVRGWDTQYF
D: NA; J: TRBJ1-2; V: TRBV2; length: 13; size: NA; DNA: TGTGCCAGCAGGGGGACGGACCTCTATGGCTACACCTTC; CDR3: CASRGTDLYGYTF
D: NA; J: TRBJ1-2; V: TRBV10-2; length: 13; size: few; DNA: TGCGCCAGCAATTCCGGGCCGAGCTATGGCTACACCTTC; CDR3: CASNSGPSYGYTF
D: NA; J: TRBJ2-3; V: TRBV11-2; length: 15; size: few; DNA: TGTGCCAGCAGCGCGAACAGGAGGAGCACAGATACGCAGTATTTT; CDR3: CASSANRRSTDTQYF
D: NA; J: TRBJ1-6; V: TRBV12-2; length: 16; size: NA; DNA: TGTGCAAGTCGCTATCCCCCGGGACAGTTTAATTCACCCCTCCACTTT; CDR3: CASRYPPGQFNSPLHF
D: TRBD1; J: TRBJ2-1; V: TRBV4-3; length: 16; size: few; DNA: TGCGCCAGCAGCCAAGAGACAGGGGGTAATTCGGGTGAGCAGTTCTTC; CDR3: CASSQETGGNSGEQFF
D: NA; J: TRBJ2-2; V: TRBV20-1; length: 13; size: NA; DNA: TGCAGTGCTACCGGGGCCGGCACCGGGGAGCTGTTTTTT; CDR3: CSATGAGTGELFF
D: TRBD2; J: TRBJ2-5; V: TRBV20-1; length: 12; size: few; DNA: TGCAGTGCTCGACTAGCGTATGAGACCCAGTACTTC; CDR3: CSARLAYETQYF
D: NA; J: TRBJ1-1; V: TRBV12-3/TRBV12-4; length: 13; size: NA; DNA: TGTGCCAGCAGTTTAGCGGAGCGCACTGAAGCTTTCTTT; CDR3: CASSLAERTEAFF
D: NA; J: TRBJ1-2; V: TRBV12-3/TRBV12-4; length: 15; size: NA; DNA: TGTGCCAGCAGCCCCCCAGGGGCTTTTTTATTGTCCTACACCTTC; CDR3: CASSPPGAFLLSYTF
D: TRBD2; J: TRBJ2-5; V: TRBV20-1; length: 15; size: few; DNA: TGCAGTGCTAGTAGAGTGAGCGGGGCCCAAGAGACCCAGTACTTC; CDR3: CSASRVSGAQETQYF
D: NA; J: TRBJ2-7; V: TRBV9; length: 16; size: few; DNA: TGTGCCAGCAGCGTAGAAGCACAGGGACCTACCTACGAGCAGTACTTC; CDR3: CASSVEAQGPTYEQYF